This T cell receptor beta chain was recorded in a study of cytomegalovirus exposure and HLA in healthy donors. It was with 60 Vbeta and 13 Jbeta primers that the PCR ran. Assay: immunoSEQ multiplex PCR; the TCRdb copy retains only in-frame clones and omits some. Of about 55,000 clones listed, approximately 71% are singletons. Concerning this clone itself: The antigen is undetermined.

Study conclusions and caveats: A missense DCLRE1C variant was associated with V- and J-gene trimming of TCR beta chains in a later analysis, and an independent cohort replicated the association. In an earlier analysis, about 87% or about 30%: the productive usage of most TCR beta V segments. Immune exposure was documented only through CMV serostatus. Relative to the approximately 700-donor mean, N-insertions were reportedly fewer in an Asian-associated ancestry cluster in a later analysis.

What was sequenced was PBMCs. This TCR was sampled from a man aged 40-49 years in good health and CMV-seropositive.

CDR3 residues: CASSEGTGRIGATDTQYF. As DNA, the CDR3 is TGTGCCAGCAGTGAGGGGACAGGGCGAATCGGGGCCACAGATACGCAGTATTTT. The chain links TRBV6-1 to TRBJ2-3, with 9 bases fitting TRBD1. The CDR3 has 18 residues. Germline CDR1 reads MNHNS; CDR2 reads SASEGT. V shed 3 bases and J 2 bases; nucleotides not matched to a gene: 12.